The 3 T cell receptor beta chains in this list originate from one sample, sequenced in a study of T cells in localized non-small cell lung cancer. The assay was immunoSEQ multiplex PCR, and TCRdb's table has in-frame clones only and misses some. The table has 30,000 or so clones, roughly 90% seen once; the top ten hold around 2.1%. The source material was peripheral blood, sampled before any cancer treatment. These receptor sequences come from a female donor over 55 with stage I lung adenocarcinoma.

This rearrangement joins TRBV5-6 to TRBJ1-6; D not certain. Trimming pared 0 bases from V and 8 bases from J, leaving 3 bases between. Germline CDR1 is SGHDT and CDR2 is YYEEEE. The CDR3 totals 12 residues. CDR3 nucleotide sequence: TGTGCCAGCAGCTTGGCCGATTCACCCCTCCACTTT. Its translation is CASSLADSPLHF. The whole variable domain, filled in from reference TRBV5-6 and TRBJ1-6, reads DAGVTQSPTHLIKTRGQQVTLRCSPKSGHDTVSWYQQALGQGPQFIFQYYEEEERQRGNFPDRFSGHQFPNYSSELNVNALLLGDSALYLCASSLADSPLHFGNGTRLTVT.

The chain couples TRBV5-1 to TRBJ2-5; a possible D gene is TRBD1 (5 bases). Trimming removed 6 bases at V and 0 bases at J, with 15 bases between. CDR1 is SGHRS and CDR2 is YFSETQ in the germline V gene. This CDR3 is built from 15 residues. Here the CDR3 reads CASTLTVPNQETQYF. The CDR3 DNA reads TGCGCCAGCACCCTGACAGTCCCTAACCAAGAGACCCAGTACTTC.

The gene calls are TRBV19 and TRBJ2-2, with 9 bases lining up with TRBD1. CDR3 length: 15 residues. After removal of 4 bases from V and 5 bases from J, the junction contained 5 bases not matched to a gene. Germline CDR1 reads LNHDA; CDR2 reads SQIVND (reference sequence). CDR3 in amino acids: CASSTQGAVTGELFF. CDR3 in DNA: TGTGCCAGTAGTACACAGGGGGCCGTGACCGGGGAGCTGTTTTTT.